The 30 T cell receptor beta chains below were found in one sample sequenced in a study of vaccination effects on CD4 cells after COVID-19. Expansion with viral peptide pools was applied to antigen-specific CD4+ T cells by the ViraFEST assay prior to sequencing. Following a roughly eleven-day culture, CD4+ T cells were purified. Each participant received a vaccine that was either BNT162b2 or mRNA-1273, given as two doses. Their cognate antigens are unknown. Produced via immunoSEQ multiplex PCR; TCRdb's table is partial and in-frame only. This repertoire shows fewer than 40,000 clones, approximately 80% found once; its top ten account for around 2%. The starting material was CD4+ T cells from PBMCs cultured with HCoV-NL63 spike peptides, obtained after COVID-19 vaccination. These receptors all come from a human donor who received a COVID-19 vaccine. Some clones in this sample may be carry-over from other donors' samples.

The chain uses TRBV7-9 and TRBJ1-4, with 8 bases identical to TRBD1. After removal of 7 bases from V and 0 bases from J, the junction contained 10 bases not matched to a gene. Germline V CDR1 and CDR2: SEHNR, FQNEAQ (reference sequence). The CDR3 runs 17 residues. The CDR3: CASNSPGQAATNEKLFF. CDR3 nucleotide sequence: TGTGCCAGCAACTCCCCGGGACAGGCAGCAACTAATGAAAAACTGTTTTTT.

The V gene is TRBV19, the J gene TRBJ2-2, with 9 bases lining up with TRBD1. The CDR3 extends over 15 amino acids. The germline V gene encodes CDR1 LNHDA and CDR2 SQIVND (reference sequence). V lost 5 bases to trimming and J lost 7 bases; unmatched junction nucleotides: 8. The CDR3 bases are TGTGCCAGTAGTCTAAGGGACAGGGCGAGCGGGGAGCTGTTTTTT. This gives the protein CASSLRDRASGELFF.

The chain uses TRBV11-3 and TRBJ2-1, with 11 bases lining up with TRBD2. The CDR3 consists of 17 residues. V shed 0 bases, J shed 11 bases, and the junction held 12 bases outside the gene matches. CDR1 is SGHNT, CDR2 YENEEA, per germline. The CDR3 nucleotides read TGTGCCAGCAGCTTAGATCAGACGGCTAGCGGGGGGACTAAGCAGTTCTTC. This encodes CASSLDQTASGGTKQFF.

The rearrangement links TRBV5-1 to TRBJ2-3; 8 bases are a match to TRBD2. V lost 0 bases, J lost 1 base, and 4 bases stayed unmatched. CDR3 length: 16 amino acids. Germline CDR1 SGHRS, CDR2 YFSETQ. Here the CDR3 DNA reads TGCGCCAGCAGCTTGGAACTAGCGGTGCGCACAGATACGCAGTATTTT. It translates to CASSLELAVRTDTQYF.

The V call is TRBV7-9, the J call TRBJ2-7; D ambiguous. Germline CDR1 is SEHNR and CDR2 is FQNEAQ (reference sequence). V lost 9 bases to trimming and J lost 3 bases, with 15 bases between them. This CDR3 contains 13 residues. CDR3 region: CASRADTSYEQYV. CDR3 nucleotide sequence: TGTGCCAGTCGCGCCGACACAAGCTACGAGCAGTACGTC.

This clone has a handful of counts. The genes are TRBV15 and TRBJ1-3; no clear D. Germline assignment: CDR1 LNHNV and CDR2 YYDKDF (reference sequence). V lost 1 base to trimming and J lost 2 bases, with 6 bases between them. The CDR3 sequence is 14 residues long. CDR3 nucleotide sequence: TGTGCCACCAGCAGAGGTGGGCCTGGAAACACCATATATTTT. This codes for CATSRGGPGNTIYF.

This chain links TRBV30 with TRBJ2-6; D gene ambiguous. CDR3 length equals 14 residues. V was clipped by 2 bases and J by 0 bases, with 5 bases between them. The germline gives CDR1 GTSNPN, CDR2 SVGIG (reference sequence). For the CDR3, the DNA is TGTGCCTGGAGTAAGGGCTCTGGGGCCAACGTCCTGACTTTC. Residues: CAWSKGSGANVLTF.

This clone is a singleton in its sample. The V and J genes are TRBV18 and TRBJ2-5; D unclear. The CDR3 contains 13 residues. Germline-derived CDR1 and CDR2 are KGHSH and LQKENI. Trimming took off 0 bases at V and 5 bases at J, with 7 bases between the two ends. CDR3 region: CASSPPGAETQYF. The CDR3 nucleotides read TGTGCCAGCTCACCACCAGGCGCCGAGACCCAGTACTTC.

This CDR3 is CASSLVPNANTGELFF. The CDR3 DNA reads TGTGCCAGCAGCTTAGTCCCAAACGCGAACACCGGGGAGCTGTTTTTT. The rearrangement uses TRBV11-3 and TRBJ2-2, with no clear D. Germline lookup yields CDR1 SGHNT and CDR2 YENEEA. The germline V and J ends were trimmed by 1 base and 0 bases, with 9 bases remaining between them. CDR3 length: 16 residues.

The chain links TRBV10-2 to TRBJ2-1; TRBD2 agrees at 14 bases. CDR1 and CDR2 (germline): WSHSY, SAAADI. V gave up 11 bases and J gave up 10 bases; unmatched junction bases: 13. This CDR3 contains 15 residues. In DNA, the CDR3 is TGCGCCGCGCGGACTAGCGGGGGGATTTCGGGCGAGCAGTTCTTC. Encoded protein: CAARTSGGISGEQFF.

This clone was detected a few times. The rearrangement joins TRBV25-1 to TRBJ1-5, with D possibly matching TRBD1 (6 bases). Germline assignment: CDR1 MGHDK and CDR2 SYGVNS. Trimming pared 3 bases from V and 6 bases from J, leaving 9 bases between. The CDR3 totals 13 residues. The CDR3 bases are TGTGCCAGCAGTGAGCGGGGGGCTCAGCCCCAGCATTTT. Translation: CASSERGAQPQHF.

This clone was detected once. This rearrangement joins TRBV21-1 to TRBJ2-3. TRBV21-1 is classified as a pseudogene. The CDR3 contains 12 residues. CDR3 sequence reads: CASRGELDTQYF. CDR3 DNA sequence: TGTGCCAGCAGGGGGGAGTTAGATACGCAGTATTTT.

This chain connects TRBV18 to TRBJ2-3; TRBD1 is a possible D gene (6 bases). V gave up 6 bases and J gave up 0 bases, with 13 bases separating them. Per the germline V gene, CDR1 is KGHSH and CDR2 is LQKENI. The CDR3 covers 15 residues. The chain's CDR3 is CASSSTGASTDTQYF. The CDR3 coding sequence is TGTGCCAGCTCCTCGACAGGAGCTAGCACAGATACGCAGTATTTT. Full variable domain (outside the CDR3, taken from reference TRBV18 and TRBJ2-3): NAGVMQNPRHLVRRRGQEARLRCSPMKGHSHVYWYRQLPEEGLKFMVYLQKENIIDESGMPKERFSAEFPKEGPSILRIQQVVRGDSAAYFCASSSTGASTDTQYFGPGTRLTVL.

The chain combines TRBV7-8 with TRBJ1-4, with D maybe TRBD1 (6 bases). V was trimmed by 8 bases and J by 2 bases, leaving 18 bases between them. This CDR3 contains 16 residues. The germline V gene has CDR1 SGHVS and CDR2 FQNEAQ. The CDR3 bases are TGTGCCAGCGGAGGGGGGGTCTGGGGCACTAATGAAAAACTGTTTTTT. It encodes CASGGGVWGTNEKLFF. Together with reference TRBV7-8 and TRBJ1-4, the CDR3 gives the full variable domain: GAGVSQSPRYKVAKRGQDVALRCDPISGHVSLFWYQQALGQGPEFLTYFQNEAQLDKSGLPSDRFFAERPEGSVSTLKIQRTQQEDSAVYLCASGGGVWGTNEKLFFGSGTQLSVL.

The chain combines TRBV6-2 or TRBV6-3 with TRBJ2-1; no definite D call. Germline values: CDR1 MNHEY, CDR2 SVGEGT. The V end was cut by 2 bases, the J end by 3 bases, with 11 bases between. The CDR3 extends over 15 amino acids. The DNA for the CDR3 is TGTGCCAGCAGTTACAAATCACAGTACTACAATGAGCAGTTCTTC. This sequence encodes CASSYKSQYYNEQFF.

Concerning this clone: The sample carries other DNA sequences with the same CDR3. This chain links TRBV5-1 with TRBJ1-1; a weak D match, TRBD1 (5 bases). The CDR3 loop spans 14 amino acids. Trimming stripped 0 bases from V and 2 bases from J, with 8 bases between. The germline V gene encodes CDR1 SGHRS and CDR2 YFSETQ. CDR3 loop: CASSLGGYNTEAFF. CDR3 coding DNA: TGCGCCAGCAGCTTGGGGGGGTATAACACTGAAGCTTTCTTT.

In its sample, this clone was seen a few times. The V call is TRBV11-2, the J call TRBJ2-7; D is unclear. The V end lost 3 bases, the J end lost 4 bases, and 7 bases lay between the germline ends. CDR3 length: 12 amino acids. Germline lookup yields CDR1 SGHAT and CDR2 FQNNGV. DNA of the CDR3: TGTGCCAGCAGCTTGCCCTATTACGAGCAGTACGTC. This codes for CASSLPYYEQYV.

The CDR3 protein is CASSPRDRAYEQYV. The CDR3 nucleotides read TGTGCCAGCAGCCCCCGGGACAGGGCCTACGAGCAGTACGTC. This sequence joins TRBV3-1 (or the pseudogene TRBV3-2) and TRBJ2-7; 9 bases map to TRBD1. V gave up 4 bases and J gave up 2 bases; unmatched junction bases: 3. CDR1 and CDR2 from the germline V gene are LGHDT and YNNKEL (reference sequence). The CDR3 totals 14 residues.

The rearrangement links TRBV19 to TRBJ2-4; 10 nucleotides line up with TRBD2. V dropped 6 bases and J dropped 0; count of bases not matched to a gene: 5. The CDR3 has 16 amino acids. Germline CDR1 and CDR2: LNHDA and SQIVND (reference sequence). Here the CDR3 DNA reads TGTGCCAGTAGGTCTAGCGGGGGCCCAGCCAAAAACATTCAGTACTTC. Translating it yields CASRSSGGPAKNIQYF.

Here the CDR3 reads CSASPREGTGELFF. The CDR3 DNA is TGCAGTGCTAGTCCGCGGGAGGGCACCGGGGAGCTGTTTTTT. The chain combines TRBV20-1 with TRBJ2-2; TRBD2 matches 9 bases. Germline V gives CDR1 DFQATT, CDR2 SNEGSKA (reference sequence). J lost 4 bases, V lost 3 bases, and 3 bases had no gene match. This CDR3 is 14 amino acids long.

The rearrangement joins TRBV10-1 to TRBJ2-2; D may match TRBD1 or TRBD2 (5 bases each). The CDR3 sequence is 14 residues long. CDR1 is WNHNN and CDR2 is SYGVQD in the germline V gene (reference sequence). Between the trimmed V and J ends, which lost 7 bases and 2 bases, there was a span of 11 bases. The CDR3 region has the DNA TGCGCCAGCATGGGGACGGTCAACACCGGGGAGCTGTTTTTT. Its translation: CASMGTVNTGELFF.

The rearrangement joins TRBV12-5 to TRBJ1-2; D unresolved. V lost 3 bases and J lost 4, with 9 bases in between. The germline V gene has CDR1 LGHNT and CDR2 FRNRAP. CDR3 length equals 13 residues. Here the CDR3 reads CASGFGQTYGYTF. CDR3 coding DNA: TGTGCTAGTGGTTTTGGGCAGACCTATGGCTACACCTTC.

The table lists this clone with a few counts. This chain connects TRBV19 to TRBJ2-1; weak D call: TRBD1 (7 bases). CDR3 length: 13 amino acids. Germline-derived CDR1 and CDR2 are LNHDA and SQIVND (reference sequence). The germline V and J ends were trimmed by 5 bases and 9 bases, with 14 bases remaining between them. The CDR3 DNA reads as TGTGCCAGTAGTGACAGGGACTGGGGTGAGCAGTTCTTC. It is translated as CASSDRDWGEQFF.

The rearrangement links TRBV24-1 to TRBJ2-3, with 7 bases identical to TRBD2. This CDR3 spans 14 amino acids. Looked up from germline, CDR1 is KGHDR and CDR2 is SFDVKD. V trimming: 6 bases; J trimming: 4 bases; junction bases outside the gene matches: 6. The CDR3 region is CATSTSGGADTQYF. The CDR3 coding sequence is TGTGCCACCAGTACCTCGGGGGGAGCAGATACGCAGTATTTT.

J is TRBJ1-1 and V is TRBV7-9, with D unresolved. The germline gives CDR1 SEHNR, CDR2 FQNEAQ (reference sequence). The CDR3 totals 13 residues. V lost 5 bases, J lost 1 base, and 8 bases lay in between. The DNA for the CDR3 is TGTGCCAGCAGCCCCACAGCGAACACTGAAGCTTTCTTT. Residues: CASSPTANTEAFF.

The chain combines TRBV24-1 with TRBJ1-5; TRBD1 matches 11 bases. V trimming: 4 bases; J trimming: 4 bases; junction bases outside the gene matches: 5. The CDR3 runs 16 residues. CDR1 and CDR2 from the germline V gene are KGHDR and SFDVKD. The CDR3 DNA follows: TGTGCCACCAGTGACCCAGGGACAGGGGGTAATCAGCCCCAGCATTTT. Its translation is CATSDPGTGGNQPQHF.

The V gene is TRBV10-1, the J gene TRBJ2-3; 10 bases map to TRBD1. CDR1 is WNHNN and CDR2 is SYGVQD in the germline V gene (reference sequence). CDR3 size: 14 residues. Losses at the gene ends were 6 bases for V and 4 bases for J; bases not matched to a gene: 4. The CDR3 reads CASRKDRGSDTQYF. In DNA form, the CDR3 reads TGCGCCAGCAGGAAGGACAGGGGGTCAGATACGCAGTATTTT.

This clone was observed a few times. This chain joins TRBV7-3 and TRBJ2-6, with D unresolved. The germline CDR1 and CDR2 sequences are SGHTA and FQGTGA. The V end was cut by 4 bases, the J end by 0 bases, with 7 bases between. CDR3 length equals 15 residues. DNA for the CDR3: TGTGCCAGCAGCTCCAGCGCCTCTGGGGCCAACGTCCTGACTTTC. Translating it yields CASSSSASGANVLTF.

The rearrangement joins TRBV6-1 to TRBJ1-2; TRBD1 matches 7 bases. The CDR3 consists of 15 residues. Trimming cost V 1 base and J 2 bases; bases outside gene matches: 4. Germline CDR1 MNHNS, CDR2 SASEGT. CDR3 sequence: CASSEGDSLNYGYTF. CDR3 nucleotides: TGTGCCAGCAGTGAAGGGGACAGCCTCAACTATGGCTACACCTTC.

V and J are TRBV7-3 and TRBJ2-5, with 8 bases that match TRBD2. The junction had 1 base not matched to a gene; V was cut back by 2 bases and J by 5 bases. The germline gives CDR1 SGHTA, CDR2 FQGTGA. The CDR3 loop spans 13 amino acids. CDR3 in amino acids: CASSLASGETQYF. The CDR3 DNA sequence: TGTGCCAGCAGCTTAGCTAGCGGGGAGACCCAGTACTTC.